The sequence of this T cell receptor (beta chain) was determined in a study of shared clonotypes between healthy human individuals. The overall study: In total, the donors were two women and a few men aged 18 to 49. General observations from the study: The sampled material consisted only of blood, and tissue repertoires are likely to differ.

As to this clone: Its antigen is as yet unknown.

The CDR3 covers 13 residues. The germline V and J ends were trimmed by 2 bases and 2 bases, with 7 bases remaining between them. Looked up from germline, CDR1 is MNHEY and CDR2 is SVGAGI. The method was immunoSEQ multiplex PCR; TCRdb's version includes in-frame clones alone and lacks a portion of them. In the table there are around 2.1 million clones, 90% to 95% of which are singletons. In the naive CD8 group, cells lacked CD45RO and were positively selected for CCR7, so terminally differentiated effector memory CD45RA+ cells were left out. Within Nashville, Tennessee resided all donors, each a Caucasian adult.

The genes are TRBV6-5 and TRBJ2-7; D is undetermined. This TCR derives from a man aged 18-30 years in good health. Some clones in this sample may be carry-over from other donors' samples. Input material: naive CD8+ T cells from PBMCs. This CDR3 reads CASSYEATYEQYF. In nucleotides, the CDR3 is TGTGCCAGCAGTTACGAGGCAACCTACGAGCAGTACTTC.